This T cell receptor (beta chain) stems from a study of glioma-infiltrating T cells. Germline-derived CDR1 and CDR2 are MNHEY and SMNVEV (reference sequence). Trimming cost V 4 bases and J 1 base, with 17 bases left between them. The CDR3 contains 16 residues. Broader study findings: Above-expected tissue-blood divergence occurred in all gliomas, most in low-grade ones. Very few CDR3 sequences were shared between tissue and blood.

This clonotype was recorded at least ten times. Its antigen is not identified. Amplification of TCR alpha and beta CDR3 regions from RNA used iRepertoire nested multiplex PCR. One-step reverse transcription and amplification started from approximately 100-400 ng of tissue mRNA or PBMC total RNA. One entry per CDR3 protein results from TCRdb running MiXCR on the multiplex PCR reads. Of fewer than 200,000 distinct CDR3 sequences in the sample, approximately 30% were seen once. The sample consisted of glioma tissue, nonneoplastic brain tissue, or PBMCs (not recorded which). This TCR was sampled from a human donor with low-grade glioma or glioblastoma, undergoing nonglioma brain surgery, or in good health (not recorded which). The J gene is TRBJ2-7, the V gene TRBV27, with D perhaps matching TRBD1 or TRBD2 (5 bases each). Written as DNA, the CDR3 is TGTGCCAGCAGTTCCCCAATCCGGGACGGATCCTACGAGCAGTACTTC. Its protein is CASSSPIRDGSYEQYF.